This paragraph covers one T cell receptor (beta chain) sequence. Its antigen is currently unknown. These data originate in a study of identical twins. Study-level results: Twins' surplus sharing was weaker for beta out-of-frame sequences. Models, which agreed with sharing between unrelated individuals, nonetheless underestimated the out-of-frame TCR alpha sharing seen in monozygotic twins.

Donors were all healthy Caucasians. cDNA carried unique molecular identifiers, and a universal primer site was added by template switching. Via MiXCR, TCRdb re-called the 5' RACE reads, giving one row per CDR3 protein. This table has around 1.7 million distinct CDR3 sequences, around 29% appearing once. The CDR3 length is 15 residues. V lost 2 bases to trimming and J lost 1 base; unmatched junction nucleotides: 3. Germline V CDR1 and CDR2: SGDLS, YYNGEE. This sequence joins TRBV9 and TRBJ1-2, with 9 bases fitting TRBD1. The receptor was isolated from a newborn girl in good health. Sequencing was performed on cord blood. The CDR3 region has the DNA TGTGCCAGCAGCGTGGACAGGGGATATAACTATGGCTACACCTTC. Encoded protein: CASSVDRGYNYGYTF.